One and the same sample provided the 9 T cell receptor beta chains below, sequenced in a study of blood T cells in healthy people across ages. Using a J-beta primer mix together with a sample-barcoded 5' primer, a second PCR was run for roughly 6 to 12 cycles. MiXCR, run by TCRdb on the 5' RACE reads, gives a single entry per CDR3 protein. The data hold around 1.5 million distinct CDR3 sequences, with 40% to 50% observed a single time. The source material was blood. The origin of the receptors is a woman between 18 and 30 years old in good health.

The J gene is TRBJ2-5, the V gene TRBV5-1, with TRBD1 matching 7 bases. The CDR3 has 15 amino acids. V gave up 0 bases and J gave up 5 bases; unmatched junction bases: 7. Germline-derived CDR1 and CDR2 are SGHRS and YFSETQ. CDR3 region: CASSLGGQSRETQYF. CDR3 DNA: TGCGCCAGCAGCTTGGGGGGACAGTCCAGGGAGACCCAGTACTTC.

The chain links TRBV27 to TRBJ2-1; the match to TRBD2 covers 14 bases. Per germline, CDR1 MNHEY and CDR2 SMNVEV (reference sequence). The ends lost 6 bases at V and 5 bases at J; junction bases unmatched: 15. The length of the CDR3 is 19 residues. The CDR3 DNA sequence: TGTGCCAGCAGGGCCCTGGGACTAGCGGGAGCTGCTTCCGACAATGAGCAGTTCTTC. It is translated as CASRALGLAGAASDNEQFF.

This sequence joins TRBV7-9 and TRBJ2-3, with 13 positions matching TRBD2. CDR1 SEHNR and CDR2 FQNEAQ come from the germline V gene (reference sequence). The CDR3 has 17 residues. The V segment lost 5 bases and the J segment 4 bases; nucleotides outside the gene matches: 9. The CDR3: CASSTRTSGGLADTQYF. CDR3 DNA sequence: TGTGCCAGCAGCACGCGGACTAGCGGGGGTCTGGCAGATACGCAGTATTTT.

In DNA form, the CDR3 reads TGCGCCAGCAACAGGGAGACTAATGAAAAACTGTTTTTT. It codes for CASNRETNEKLFF. The chain carries TRBV5-1 and TRBJ1-4, with D perhaps matching TRBD1 (6 bases). The CDR3 runs to 13 residues. Trimming stripped 6 bases from V and 2 bases from J, with 8 bases between. Germline values: CDR1 SGHRS, CDR2 YFSETQ.

This clonotype has at least ten counts. V is TRBV28 and J is TRBJ1-2; D might be TRBD1 (6 bases). Trimming left V 5 bases short and J 9 bases short, with 16 bases between. Germline V gives CDR1 MDHEN, CDR2 SYDVKM. The CDR3 extends over 13 amino acids. Here the CDR3 DNA reads TGTGCCAGCAGTAGGGGGACCTTGAGGAGCTACACCTTC. As protein: CASSRGTLRSYTF.

The chain couples TRBV2 to TRBJ2-5; a possible D gene is TRBD2 (5 bases). The CDR3 totals 8 residues. Trimming removed 11 bases at V and 7 bases at J, with 5 bases between. Germline CDR1 is SNHLY and CDR2 is FYNNEI. CDR3 DNA: TGTGCCCGGGGGACCCAGTACTTC. Encoded protein: CARGTQYF.

The chain is built from TRBV6-6 and TRBJ2-3; 10 bases are a match to TRBD2. Per the germline V gene, CDR1 is MNHNY and CDR2 is SVGAGI (reference sequence). The CDR3 runs to 15 residues. V gave up 5 bases and J gave up 6 bases; unmatched junction bases: 8. The CDR3 DNA reads TGTGCCAGCAGTACATCAGCGGGAGGGCTGGATACGCAGTATTTT. Its translation: CASSTSAGGLDTQYF.

This clonotype was counted only a few times. This chain links TRBV4-1 with TRBJ2-2, with 7 bases fitting TRBD2. There are 18 residues in the CDR3. V lost 0 bases, J lost 3 bases, and 10 bases stayed unmatched. Germline V lookup: CDR1 MGHRA, CDR2 YSYEKL. DNA for the CDR3: TGCGCCAGCAGCCAAGATGTAGGATCAGGACTAGACACCGGGGAGCTGTTTTTT. As protein: CASSQDVGSGLDTGELFF.

The chain carries TRBV11-2 and TRBJ2-3, with 9 nucleotides matching TRBD1. Germline CDR1 and CDR2: SGHAT and FQNNGV. The V gene end was trimmed by 10 bases and the J gene end by 6 bases; junction bases not matched to a gene: 8. This CDR3 has 13 residues. CDR3: CAIQGQGLDTQYF. CDR3 bases: TGTGCCATCCAGGGACAGGGCCTGGATACGCAGTATTTT.